Shown below are 3 T cell receptor beta chains from a single sample sequenced in a study of T cell responses to AZD1222 COVID-19 vaccine. The data were produced by immunoSEQ multiplex PCR, yet TCRdb's version contains in-frame clones alone and is incomplete. Altogether 120,000 or so clones are present, 90% being singletons, with the ten largest covering 7.2%. The input for sequencing was peripheral blood, taken on day 0 of AZD1222 vaccination. The receptors were sampled from an adult in good health.

The chain recombines TRBV27 with TRBJ2-3; D gene uncertain. Germline V lookup: CDR1 MNHEY, CDR2 SMNVEV (reference sequence). This CDR3 is 14 amino acids long. V lost 6 bases, J lost 4 bases, and 14 bases lay in between. CDR3 coding DNA: TGTGCCAGCAGGAGCTCCGTCTTCCCAGATACGCAGTATTTT. Translated, it gives CASRSSVFPDTQYF.

The chain is built from TRBV19 and TRBJ1-1; D uncertain. The CDR3 is 14 amino acids. Trimming cost V 5 bases and J 4 bases, with 14 bases left between them. Looked up from germline, CDR1 is LNHDA and CDR2 is SQIVND (reference sequence). This CDR3 reads CASSLSDTGTEAFF. DNA of the CDR3: TGTGCCAGTAGTCTAAGCGATACCGGCACTGAAGCTTTCTTT.

This clone came up a few times. The chain is built from TRBV12-3 or TRBV12-4 and TRBJ1-4; no reliable D call. The V end was cut by 0 bases, the J end by 8 bases, with 7 bases between. The CDR3 has 13 amino acids. CDR3 protein: CASSLAMREKLFF. In DNA form, the CDR3 reads TGTGCCAGCAGTTTAGCGATGAGGGAAAAACTGTTTTTT.